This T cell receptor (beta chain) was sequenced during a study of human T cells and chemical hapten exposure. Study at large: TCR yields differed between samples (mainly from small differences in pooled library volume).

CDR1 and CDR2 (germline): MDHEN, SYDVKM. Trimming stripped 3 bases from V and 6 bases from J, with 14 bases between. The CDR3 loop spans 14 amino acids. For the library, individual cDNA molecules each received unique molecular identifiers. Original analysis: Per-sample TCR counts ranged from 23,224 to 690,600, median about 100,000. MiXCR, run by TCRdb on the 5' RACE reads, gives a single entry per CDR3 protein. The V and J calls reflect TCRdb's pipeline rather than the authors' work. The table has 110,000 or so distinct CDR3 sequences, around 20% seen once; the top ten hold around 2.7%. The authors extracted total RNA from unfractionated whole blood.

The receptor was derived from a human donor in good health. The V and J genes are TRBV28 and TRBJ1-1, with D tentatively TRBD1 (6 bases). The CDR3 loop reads CASSFGGAGPEAFF. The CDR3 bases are TGTGCCAGCAGTTTCGGGGGCGCGGGGCCTGAAGCTTTCTTT.